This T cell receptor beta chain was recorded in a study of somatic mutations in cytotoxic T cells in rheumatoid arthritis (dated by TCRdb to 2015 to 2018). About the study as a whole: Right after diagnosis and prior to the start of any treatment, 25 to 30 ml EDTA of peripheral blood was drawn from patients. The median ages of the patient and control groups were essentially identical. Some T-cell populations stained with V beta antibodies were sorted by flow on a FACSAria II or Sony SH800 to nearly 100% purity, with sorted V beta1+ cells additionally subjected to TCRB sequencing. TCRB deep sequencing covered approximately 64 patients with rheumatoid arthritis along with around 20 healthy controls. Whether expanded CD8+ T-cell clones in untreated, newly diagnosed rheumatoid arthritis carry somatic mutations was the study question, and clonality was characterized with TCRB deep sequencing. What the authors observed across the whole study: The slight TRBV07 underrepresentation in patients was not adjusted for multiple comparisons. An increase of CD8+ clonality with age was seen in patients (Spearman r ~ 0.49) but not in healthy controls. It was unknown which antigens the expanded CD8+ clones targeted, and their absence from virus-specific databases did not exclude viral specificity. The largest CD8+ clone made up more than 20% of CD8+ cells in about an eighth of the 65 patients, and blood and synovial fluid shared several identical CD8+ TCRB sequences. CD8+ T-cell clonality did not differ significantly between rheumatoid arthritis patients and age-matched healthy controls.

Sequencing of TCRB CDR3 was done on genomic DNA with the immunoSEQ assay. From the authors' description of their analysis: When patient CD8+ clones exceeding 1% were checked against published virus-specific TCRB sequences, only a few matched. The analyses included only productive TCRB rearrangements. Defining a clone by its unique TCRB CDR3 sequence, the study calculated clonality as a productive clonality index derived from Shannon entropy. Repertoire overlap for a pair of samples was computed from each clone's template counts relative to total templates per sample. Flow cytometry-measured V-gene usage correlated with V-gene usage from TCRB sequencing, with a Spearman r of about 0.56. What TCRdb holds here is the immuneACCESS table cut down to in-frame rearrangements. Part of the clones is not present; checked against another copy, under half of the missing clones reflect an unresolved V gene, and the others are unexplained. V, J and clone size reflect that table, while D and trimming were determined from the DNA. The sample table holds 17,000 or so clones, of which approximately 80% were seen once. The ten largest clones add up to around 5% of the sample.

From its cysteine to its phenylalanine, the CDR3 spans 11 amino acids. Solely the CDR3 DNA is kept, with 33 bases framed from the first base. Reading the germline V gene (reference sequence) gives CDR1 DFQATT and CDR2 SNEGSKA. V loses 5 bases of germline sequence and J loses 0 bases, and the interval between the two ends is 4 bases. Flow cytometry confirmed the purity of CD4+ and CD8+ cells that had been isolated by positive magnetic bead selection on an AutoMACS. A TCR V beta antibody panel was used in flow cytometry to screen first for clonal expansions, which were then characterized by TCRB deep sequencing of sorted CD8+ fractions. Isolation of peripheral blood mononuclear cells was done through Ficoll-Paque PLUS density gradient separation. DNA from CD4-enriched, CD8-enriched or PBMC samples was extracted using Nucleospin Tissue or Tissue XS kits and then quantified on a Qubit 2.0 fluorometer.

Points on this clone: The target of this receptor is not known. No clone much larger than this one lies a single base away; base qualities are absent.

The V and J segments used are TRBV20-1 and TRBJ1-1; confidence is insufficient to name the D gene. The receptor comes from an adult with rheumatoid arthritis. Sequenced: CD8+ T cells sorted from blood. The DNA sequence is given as TGCAGTGCTGAGATGAACACTGAAGCTTTCTTT. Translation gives CSAEMNTEAFF.